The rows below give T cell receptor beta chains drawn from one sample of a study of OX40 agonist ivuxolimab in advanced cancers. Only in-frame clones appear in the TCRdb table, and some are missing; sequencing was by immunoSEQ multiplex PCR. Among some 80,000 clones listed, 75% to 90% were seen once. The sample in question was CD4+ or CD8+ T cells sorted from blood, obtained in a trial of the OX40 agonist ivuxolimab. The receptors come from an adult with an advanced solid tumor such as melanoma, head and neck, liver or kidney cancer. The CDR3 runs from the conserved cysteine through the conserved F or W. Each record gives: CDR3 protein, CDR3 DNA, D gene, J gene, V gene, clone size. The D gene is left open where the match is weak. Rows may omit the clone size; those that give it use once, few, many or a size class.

cdr3_aa: CASSFGFTSYEQYF
cdr3_nt: TGTGCCAGCAGCTTCGGTTTTACCTCCTACGAGCAGTACTTC
d_call: NA
j_call: TRBJ2-7
v_call: TRBV7-9
clone_size: NA

cdr3_aa: CAISDVQIYEQYF
cdr3_nt: TGTGCCATCAGTGATGTTCAGATCTACGAGCAGTACTTC
d_call: NA
j_call: TRBJ2-7
v_call: TRBV10-3
clone_size: NA

cdr3_aa: CASSQRSNSNQPQHF
cdr3_nt: TGCGCCAGCAGCCAACGCTCGAATAGCAATCAGCCCCAGCATTTT
d_call: NA
j_call: TRBJ1-5
v_call: TRBV4-1
clone_size: NA

cdr3_aa: CASSRTGGEDTQYF
cdr3_nt: TGTGCCAGCAGCCGGACAGGGGGCGAAGATACGCAGTATTTT
d_call: TRBD1
j_call: TRBJ2-3
v_call: TRBV6-5
clone_size: NA

cdr3_aa: CASSEGVNYGYTF
cdr3_nt: TGTGCCAGCTCAGAGGGGGTTAACTATGGCTACACCTTC
d_call: NA
j_call: TRBJ1-2
v_call: TRBV18
clone_size: NA

cdr3_aa: CASSERGGDYGYTF
cdr3_nt: TGCGCCAGCAGTGAGCGAGGGGGTGACTATGGCTACACCTTC
d_call: NA
j_call: TRBJ1-2
v_call: TRBV10-2
clone_size: NA

cdr3_aa: CASSLGGTSTDTQYF
cdr3_nt: TGTGCCAGCAGCTTAGGGGGGACTAGCACAGATACGCAGTATTTT
d_call: NA
j_call: TRBJ2-3
v_call: TRBV7-9
clone_size: NA

cdr3_aa: CAIRESVQGNYGYTF
cdr3_nt: TGTGCCATCAGGGAGAGCGTACAGGGTAACTATGGCTACACCTTC
d_call: NA
j_call: TRBJ1-2
v_call: TRBV10-3
clone_size: NA

cdr3_aa: CASSLRQGVGLEQFF
cdr3_nt: TGTGCCAGCAGTTTACGGCAGGGAGTCGGACTAGAGCAGTTCTTC
d_call: NA
j_call: TRBJ2-1
v_call: TRBV27
clone_size: NA

cdr3_aa: CASQSDRDISNQPQHF
cdr3_nt: TGTGCTAGTCAATCAGACAGGGATATTAGCAATCAGCCCCAGCATTTT
d_call: TRBD1
j_call: TRBJ1-5
v_call: TRBV12-5
clone_size: NA

cdr3_aa: CASSQEGHEQYF
cdr3_nt: TGCGCCAGCAGCCAAGAGGGTCACGAGCAGTACTTC
d_call: NA
j_call: TRBJ2-7
v_call: TRBV4-1
clone_size: NA

cdr3_aa: CAWSHLAFGGYGYTF
cdr3_nt: TGTGCCTGGAGTCACCTAGCCTTTGGAGGCTATGGCTACACCTTC
d_call: NA
j_call: TRBJ1-2
v_call: TRBV30
clone_size: NA

cdr3_aa: CASSSQTSGRYEQYF
cdr3_nt: TGTGCCAGCAGCTCACAAACTAGCGGGAGGTACGAGCAGTACTTC
d_call: TRBD2
j_call: TRBJ2-7
v_call: TRBV7-8
clone_size: NA

cdr3_aa: CASSLEHDSPYEQYF
cdr3_nt: TGTGCCAGCAGCTTAGAGCACGACAGTCCCTACGAGCAGTACTTC
d_call: NA
j_call: TRBJ2-7
v_call: TRBV7-8
clone_size: few

cdr3_aa: CASRRGTSASYEQYF
cdr3_nt: TGCGCCAGCAGGCGCGGGACTAGCGCCTCCTACGAGCAGTACTTC
d_call: TRBD2
j_call: TRBJ2-7
v_call: TRBV5-1
clone_size: NA

cdr3_aa: CASSLGWGTDTQYF
cdr3_nt: TGCGCCAGCAGCTTGGGGTGGGGCACAGATACGCAGTATTTT
d_call: NA
j_call: TRBJ2-3
v_call: TRBV5-1
clone_size: NA

cdr3_aa: CASSERAGPTQHF
cdr3_nt: TGTGCCAGCAGTGAAAGGGCAGGGCCGACCCAGCATTTT
d_call: NA
j_call: TRBJ1-5
v_call: TRBV2
clone_size: NA

cdr3_aa: CASNLGLEVGELFF
cdr3_nt: TGTGCCAGTAATCTCGGACTAGAGGTCGGGGAGCTGTTTTTT
d_call: TRBD2
j_call: TRBJ2-2
v_call: TRBV19
clone_size: NA

cdr3_aa: CASSYSSEQFF
cdr3_nt: TGTGCCAGCAGTTACTCTAGTGAGCAGTTCTTC
d_call: NA
j_call: TRBJ2-1
v_call: TRBV6-5
clone_size: NA

cdr3_aa: CASSPLALIVGAYNEQFF
cdr3_nt: TGTGCCAGCAGTCCCCTGGCACTGATAGTAGGCGCCTACAATGAGCAGTTCTTC
d_call: NA
j_call: TRBJ2-1
v_call: TRBV28
clone_size: NA

cdr3_aa: CASRPVATGELFF
cdr3_nt: TGTGCCAGCAGGCCAGTAGCCACCGGGGAGCTGTTTTTT
d_call: NA
j_call: TRBJ2-2
v_call: TRBV7-8
clone_size: NA

cdr3_aa: CASSPGLRGVDSPLHF
cdr3_nt: TGCGCCAGCAGCCCGGGACTACGGGGAGTGGATTCACCCCTCCACTTT
d_call: NA
j_call: TRBJ1-6
v_call: TRBV4-1
clone_size: few

cdr3_aa: CASSMTPQGGGGNQPQHF
cdr3_nt: TGCGCCAGCAGCATGACCCCGCAGGGGGGGGGTGGCAATCAGCCCCAGCATTTT
d_call: TRBD1
j_call: TRBJ1-5
v_call: TRBV5-1
clone_size: NA

cdr3_aa: CASSLTGGRQPQHF
cdr3_nt: TGTGCCAGCAGTTTGACAGGGGGGCGTCAGCCCCAGCATTTT
d_call: TRBD1
j_call: TRBJ1-5
v_call: TRBV27
clone_size: NA

cdr3_aa: CASSVETGSTDTQYF
cdr3_nt: TGTGCCAGCAGTGTCGAGACAGGGAGCACAGATACGCAGTATTTT
d_call: TRBD1
j_call: TRBJ2-3
v_call: TRBV6-4
clone_size: NA

cdr3_aa: CASSLLGNTQYF
cdr3_nt: TGTGCCAGCAGCTTACTGGGGAATACGCAGTATTTT
d_call: NA
j_call: TRBJ2-3
v_call: TRBV7-2
clone_size: NA

cdr3_aa: CASSSRFNEQFF
cdr3_nt: TGTGCCAGCAGCTCCCGTTTCAATGAGCAGTTCTTC
d_call: NA
j_call: TRBJ2-1
v_call: TRBV11-3
clone_size: NA

cdr3_aa: CASRGPNTGELFF
cdr3_nt: TGTGCCAGCCGGGGACCGAACACCGGGGAGCTGTTTTTT
d_call: NA
j_call: TRBJ2-2
v_call: TRBV6-5
clone_size: NA

cdr3_aa: CASILAPGGTEAFF
cdr3_nt: TGCGCCAGCATACTCGCCCCAGGCGGCACTGAAGCTTTCTTT
d_call: NA
j_call: TRBJ1-1
v_call: TRBV5-1
clone_size: NA

cdr3_aa: CASSATGQGRNIQYF
cdr3_nt: TGTGCCAGCAGTGCCACGGGGCAGGGACGGAACATTCAGTACTTC
d_call: NA
j_call: TRBJ2-4
v_call: TRBV6-1
clone_size: NA

cdr3_aa: CASSLEVISNNQPQHF
cdr3_nt: TGTGCCAGCAGCTTAGAGGTCATTTCAAACAATCAGCCCCAGCATTTT
d_call: NA
j_call: TRBJ1-5
v_call: TRBV7-8
clone_size: NA

cdr3_aa: CASSLGGVYNEQFF
cdr3_nt: TGTGCCAGCAGCCTAGGGGGGGTTTACAATGAGCAGTTCTTC
d_call: NA
j_call: TRBJ2-1
v_call: TRBV5-6
clone_size: NA

cdr3_aa: CAISMGTYSLTNEQYF
cdr3_nt: TGTGCCATCAGCATGGGGACTTATTCCCTAACGAACGAGCAGTACTTC
d_call: NA
j_call: TRBJ2-7
v_call: TRBV10-3
clone_size: NA

cdr3_aa: CASSTTRQGNNQPQHF
cdr3_nt: TGTGCCAGTAGTACGACTCGACAGGGCAACAATCAGCCCCAGCATTTT
d_call: TRBD1
j_call: TRBJ1-5
v_call: TRBV19
clone_size: NA

cdr3_aa: CASSFRAGSGTEAFF
cdr3_nt: TGTGCCAGCAGCTTTCGCGCAGGGAGCGGCACTGAAGCTTTCTTT
d_call: NA
j_call: TRBJ1-1
v_call: TRBV11-2
clone_size: NA

cdr3_aa: CASSSVGGSYNEQFF
cdr3_nt: TGTGCCAGCAGCTCCGTCGGTGGCTCCTACAATGAGCAGTTCTTC
d_call: NA
j_call: TRBJ2-1
v_call: TRBV7-2
clone_size: NA

cdr3_aa: CASSSGTQPQHF
cdr3_nt: TGTGCCAGCAGTTCAGGGACTCAGCCCCAGCATTTT
d_call: NA
j_call: TRBJ1-5
v_call: TRBV28
clone_size: once

cdr3_aa: CASTDRKETQYF
cdr3_nt: TGTGCCAGCACCGACAGAAAAGAGACCCAGTACTTC
d_call: NA
j_call: TRBJ2-5
v_call: TRBV6-6
clone_size: NA

cdr3_aa: CASSPRTGTIQETQYF
cdr3_nt: TGTGCCAGCAGCCCACGAACCGGGACTATCCAAGAGACCCAGTACTTC
d_call: TRBD2
j_call: TRBJ2-5
v_call: TRBV7-6
clone_size: NA

cdr3_aa: CASKRDRAQETQYF
cdr3_nt: TGTGCCAGCAAACGGGACAGAGCTCAAGAGACCCAGTACTTC
d_call: TRBD1
j_call: TRBJ2-5
v_call: TRBV6-1
clone_size: NA

cdr3_aa: CASSAQPGDTGELFF
cdr3_nt: TGTGCCAGCAGTGCGCAGCCAGGGGACACCGGGGAGCTGTTTTTT
d_call: NA
j_call: TRBJ2-2
v_call: TRBV2
clone_size: NA

cdr3_aa: CASSPYTEKTDTQYF
cdr3_nt: TGTGCCAGCAGCCCATATACGGAGAAGACAGATACGCAGTATTTT
d_call: NA
j_call: TRBJ2-3
v_call: TRBV6-5
clone_size: NA

cdr3_aa: CASSVEVFSDEQYF
cdr3_nt: TGTGCCAGCAGCGTAGAGGTTTTCTCCGACGAGCAGTACTTC
d_call: NA
j_call: TRBJ2-7
v_call: TRBV9
clone_size: NA

cdr3_aa: CASSPPRQPYEQYF
cdr3_nt: TGTGCCAGCAGCCCCCCCCGACAGCCCTACGAGCAGTACTTC
d_call: NA
j_call: TRBJ2-7
v_call: TRBV7-2
clone_size: NA

cdr3_aa: CASSLVLGEQFF
cdr3_nt: TGTGCCAGCAGCTTAGTCCTCGGTGAGCAGTTCTTC
d_call: NA
j_call: TRBJ2-1
v_call: TRBV7-6
clone_size: NA

cdr3_aa: CASSLTGGSTGELFF
cdr3_nt: TGTGCCAGCAGCTTGACAGGGGGGAGCACCGGGGAGCTGTTTTTT
d_call: TRBD1
j_call: TRBJ2-2
v_call: TRBV11-2
clone_size: NA

cdr3_aa: CASSVDSNQPQHF
cdr3_nt: TGTGCCAGTAGTGTGGACAGCAATCAGCCCCAGCATTTT
d_call: NA
j_call: TRBJ1-5
v_call: TRBV19
clone_size: NA

cdr3_aa: CASSLGAGGPAYEQYF
cdr3_nt: TGTGCCAGCAGCTTAGGTGCGGGCGGACCGGCCTACGAGCAGTACTTC
d_call: NA
j_call: TRBJ2-7
v_call: TRBV7-9
clone_size: NA

cdr3_aa: CASSIQGQRRNNEQFF
cdr3_nt: TGTGCCAGTAGTATACAGGGTCAGCGGAGAAACAATGAGCAGTTCTTC
d_call: NA
j_call: TRBJ2-1
v_call: TRBV19
clone_size: NA

cdr3_aa: CASSLESGGDNYGYTF
cdr3_nt: TGTGCCAGCAGCTTAGAGTCAGGGGGTGATAACTATGGCTACACCTTC
d_call: TRBD1
j_call: TRBJ1-2
v_call: TRBV7-8
clone_size: NA

cdr3_aa: CASSQAEGQGGGYTF
cdr3_nt: TGCGCCAGCAGCCAAGCCGAAGGACAGGGAGGTGGCTACACCTTC
d_call: TRBD1
j_call: TRBJ1-2
v_call: TRBV4-1
clone_size: NA

cdr3_aa: CASSPPSQASKNEQFF
cdr3_nt: TGTGCCAGCTCACCACCATCCCAGGCCAGTAAGAATGAGCAGTTCTTC
d_call: NA
j_call: TRBJ2-1
v_call: TRBV18
clone_size: NA